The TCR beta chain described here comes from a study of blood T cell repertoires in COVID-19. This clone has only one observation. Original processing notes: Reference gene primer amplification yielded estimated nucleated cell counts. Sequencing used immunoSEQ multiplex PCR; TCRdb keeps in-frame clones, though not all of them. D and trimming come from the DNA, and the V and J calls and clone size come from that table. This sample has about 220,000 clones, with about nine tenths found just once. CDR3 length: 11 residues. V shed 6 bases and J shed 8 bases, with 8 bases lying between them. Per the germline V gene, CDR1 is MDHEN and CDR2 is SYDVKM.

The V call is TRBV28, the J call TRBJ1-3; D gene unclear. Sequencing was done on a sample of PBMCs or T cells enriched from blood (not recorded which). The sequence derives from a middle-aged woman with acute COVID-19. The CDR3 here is CASRLAYTIYF. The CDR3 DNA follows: TGTGCCAGCAGGTTGGCATACACCATATATTTT. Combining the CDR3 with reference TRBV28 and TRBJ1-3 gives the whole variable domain DVKVTQSSRYLVKRTGEKVFLECVQDMDHENMFWYRQDPGLGLRLIYFSYDVKMKEKGDIPEGYSVSREKKERFSLILESASTNQTSMYLCASRLAYTIYFGEGSWLTVV.